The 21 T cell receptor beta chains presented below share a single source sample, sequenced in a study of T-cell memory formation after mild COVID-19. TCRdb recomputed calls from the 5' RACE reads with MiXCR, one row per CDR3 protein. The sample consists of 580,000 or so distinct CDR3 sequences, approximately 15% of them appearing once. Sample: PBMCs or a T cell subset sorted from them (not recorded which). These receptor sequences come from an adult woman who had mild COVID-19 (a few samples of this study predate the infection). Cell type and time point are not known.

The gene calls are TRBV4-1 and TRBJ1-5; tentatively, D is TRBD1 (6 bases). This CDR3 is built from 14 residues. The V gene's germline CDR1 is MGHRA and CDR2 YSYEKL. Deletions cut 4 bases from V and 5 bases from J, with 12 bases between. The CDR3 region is CASSPTGRDQPQHF. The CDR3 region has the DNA TGCGCCAGCAGCCCCACAGGGAGGGATCAGCCCCAGCATTTT.

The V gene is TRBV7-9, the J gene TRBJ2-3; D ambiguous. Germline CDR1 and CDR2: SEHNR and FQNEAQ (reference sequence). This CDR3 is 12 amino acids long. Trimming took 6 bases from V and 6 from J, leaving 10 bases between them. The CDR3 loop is CASRNIADTQYF. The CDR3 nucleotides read TGTGCCAGCAGAAATATCGCTGATACGCAGTATTTT.

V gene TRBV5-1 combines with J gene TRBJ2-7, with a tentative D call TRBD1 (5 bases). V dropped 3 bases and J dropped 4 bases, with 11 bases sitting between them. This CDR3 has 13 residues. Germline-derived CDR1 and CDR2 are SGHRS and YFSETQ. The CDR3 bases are TGCGCCAGCAGCTATGGGGCAGAGTACGAGCAGTACTTC. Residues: CASSYGAEYEQYF.

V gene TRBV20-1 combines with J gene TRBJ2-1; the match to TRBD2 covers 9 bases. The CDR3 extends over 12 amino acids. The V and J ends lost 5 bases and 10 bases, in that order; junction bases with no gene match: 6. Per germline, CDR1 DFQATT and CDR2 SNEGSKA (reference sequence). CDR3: CSAFSGRREQFF. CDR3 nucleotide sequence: TGCAGTGCTTTTAGCGGGAGAAGGGAGCAGTTCTTC.

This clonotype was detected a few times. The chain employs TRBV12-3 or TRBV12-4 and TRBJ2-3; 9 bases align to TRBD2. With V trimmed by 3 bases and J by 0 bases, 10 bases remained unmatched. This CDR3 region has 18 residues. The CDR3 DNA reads TGTGCCAGCAGTTTCGAGTTCCTAGCGGGGTTTAGCACAGATACGCAGTATTTT. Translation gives CASSFEFLAGFSTDTQYF.

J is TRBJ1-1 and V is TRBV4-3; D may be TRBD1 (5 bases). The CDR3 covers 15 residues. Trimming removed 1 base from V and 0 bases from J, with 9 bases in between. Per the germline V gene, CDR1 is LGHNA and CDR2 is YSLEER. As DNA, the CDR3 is TGCGCCAGCAGCCAAGGGGTCAGGGTGAACACTGAAGCTTTCTTT. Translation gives CASSQGVRVNTEAFF.

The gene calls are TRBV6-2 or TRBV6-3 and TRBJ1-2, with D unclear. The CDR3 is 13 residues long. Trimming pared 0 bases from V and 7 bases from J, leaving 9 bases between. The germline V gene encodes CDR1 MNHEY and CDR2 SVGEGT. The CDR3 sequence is CASSYSNRAGYTF. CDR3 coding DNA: TGTGCCAGCAGTTACTCGAATCGGGCTGGCTACACCTTC.

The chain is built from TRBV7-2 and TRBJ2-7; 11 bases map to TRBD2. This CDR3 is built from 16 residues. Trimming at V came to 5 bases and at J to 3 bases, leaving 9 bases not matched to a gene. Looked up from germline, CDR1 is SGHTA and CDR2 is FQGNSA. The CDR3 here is CASSLEGTSGIYEQYF. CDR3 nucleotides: TGTGCCAGCAGCCTGGAGGGGACTAGCGGTATCTACGAGCAGTACTTC.

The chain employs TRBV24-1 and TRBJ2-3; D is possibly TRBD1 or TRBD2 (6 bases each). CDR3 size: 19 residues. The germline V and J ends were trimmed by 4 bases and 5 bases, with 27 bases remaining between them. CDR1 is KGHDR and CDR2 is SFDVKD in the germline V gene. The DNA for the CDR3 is TGTGCCACCAGTGACAGAGCCGGAGGGGGGCCTGTAGGTAGAGATACGCAGTATTTT. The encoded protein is CATSDRAGGGPVGRDTQYF.

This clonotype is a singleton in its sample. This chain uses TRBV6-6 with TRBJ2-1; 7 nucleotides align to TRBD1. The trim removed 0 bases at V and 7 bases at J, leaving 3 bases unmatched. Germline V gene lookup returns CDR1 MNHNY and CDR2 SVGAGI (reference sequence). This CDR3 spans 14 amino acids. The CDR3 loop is CASSYSRGRNEQFF. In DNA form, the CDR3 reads TGTGCCAGCAGTTACTCAAGGGGGCGGAATGAGCAGTTCTTC.

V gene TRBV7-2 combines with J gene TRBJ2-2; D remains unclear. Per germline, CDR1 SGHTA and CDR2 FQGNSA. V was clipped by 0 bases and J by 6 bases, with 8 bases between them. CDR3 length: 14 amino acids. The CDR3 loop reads CASSLARWAGELFF. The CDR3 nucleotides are TGTGCCAGCAGCTTAGCTAGGTGGGCCGGGGAGCTGTTTTTT. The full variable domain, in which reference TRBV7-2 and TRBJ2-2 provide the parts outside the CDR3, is GAGVSQSPSNKVTEKGKDVELRCDPISGHTALYWYRQSLGQGLEFLIYFQGNSAPDKSGLPSDRFSAERTGGSVSTLTIQRTQQEDSAVYLCASSLARWAGELFFGEGSRLTVL.

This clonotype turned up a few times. The CDR3 DNA sequence: TGCGCCAGCAGCCAAGTAGTTGACAGGGCCTACGAGCAGTACTTC. It yields the protein CASSQVVDRAYEQYF. The rearrangement joins TRBV4-3 to TRBJ2-7; 7 bases line up with TRBD1. CDR3 size: 15 residues. Looked up from germline, CDR1 is LGHNA and CDR2 is YSLEER. Trimming cost V 1 base and J 2 bases; bases outside gene matches: 5.

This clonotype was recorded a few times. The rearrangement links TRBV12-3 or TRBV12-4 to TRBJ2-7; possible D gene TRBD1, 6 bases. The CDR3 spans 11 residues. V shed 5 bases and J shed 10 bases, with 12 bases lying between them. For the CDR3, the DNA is TGTGCCAGCAGTCTCAGACAGGCCCAGTACTTC. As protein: CASSLRQAQYF.

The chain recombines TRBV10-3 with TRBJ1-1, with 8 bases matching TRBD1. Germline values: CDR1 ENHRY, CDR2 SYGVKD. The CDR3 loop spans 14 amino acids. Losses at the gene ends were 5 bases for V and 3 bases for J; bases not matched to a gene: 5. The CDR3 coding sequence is TGTGCCATCAGTAAGACAGGGGTCGACACTGAAGCTTTCTTT. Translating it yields CAISKTGVDTEAFF.

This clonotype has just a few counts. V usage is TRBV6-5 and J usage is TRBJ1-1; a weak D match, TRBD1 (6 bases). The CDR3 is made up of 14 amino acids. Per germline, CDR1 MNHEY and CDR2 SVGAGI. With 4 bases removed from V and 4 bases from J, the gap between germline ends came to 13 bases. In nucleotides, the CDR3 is TGTGCCAGCAGTTCAGAAAACAGGGCCACTGAAGCTTTCTTT. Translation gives CASSSENRATEAFF.

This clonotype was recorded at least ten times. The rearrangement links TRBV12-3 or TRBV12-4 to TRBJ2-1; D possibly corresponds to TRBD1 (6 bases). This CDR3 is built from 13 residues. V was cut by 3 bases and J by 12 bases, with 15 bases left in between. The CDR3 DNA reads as TGTGCCAGCAGTTTCGGACAGCCGGCGGGGCAGTTCTTC. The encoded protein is CASSFGQPAGQFF.

The CDR3 coding sequence is TGCAGTGCTAGATACGGGACAGGGGGCACTGAAGCTTTCTTT. Protein product: CSARYGTGGTEAFF. V usage is TRBV20-1 and J usage is TRBJ1-1; TRBD1 matches at 11 bases. With 2 bases clipped from V and 4 bases from J, the junction kept 3 bases outside the gene matches. The CDR3 is 14 residues long. Per germline, CDR1 DFQATT and CDR2 SNEGSKA (reference sequence).

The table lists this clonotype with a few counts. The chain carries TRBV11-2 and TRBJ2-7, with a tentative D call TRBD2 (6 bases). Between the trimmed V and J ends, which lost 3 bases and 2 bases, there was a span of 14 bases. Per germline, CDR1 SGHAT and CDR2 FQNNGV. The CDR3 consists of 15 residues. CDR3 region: CASSFTTWEAYEQYF. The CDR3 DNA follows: TGTGCCAGCAGCTTTACGACATGGGAGGCCTACGAGCAGTACTTC.

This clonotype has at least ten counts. This CDR3 is CASSLATGNEQFF. Written as DNA, the CDR3 is TGTGCCAGCAGCTTAGCGACAGGTAATGAGCAGTTCTTC. The V call is TRBV7-9, the J call TRBJ2-1; D might be TRBD1 (6 bases). Trimming cost V 0 bases and J 7 bases, with 7 bases left between them. The CDR3 covers 13 residues. Germline V CDR1 and CDR2: SEHNR, FQNEAQ (reference sequence). The full variable domain, rest sourced from reference TRBV7-9 and TRBJ2-1, is DTGVSQNPRHKITKRGQNVTFRCDPISEHNRLYWYRQTLGQGPEFLTYFQNEAQLEKSRLLSDRFSAERPKGSFSTLEIQRTEQGDSAMYLCASSLATGNEQFFGPGTRLTVL.

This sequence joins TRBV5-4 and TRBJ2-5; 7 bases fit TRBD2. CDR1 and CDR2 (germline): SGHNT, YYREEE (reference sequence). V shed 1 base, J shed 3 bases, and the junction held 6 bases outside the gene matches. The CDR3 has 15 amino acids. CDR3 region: CASSLTSGAEETQYF. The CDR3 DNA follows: TGTGCCAGCAGCTTGACAAGCGGGGCCGAAGAGACCCAGTACTTC.

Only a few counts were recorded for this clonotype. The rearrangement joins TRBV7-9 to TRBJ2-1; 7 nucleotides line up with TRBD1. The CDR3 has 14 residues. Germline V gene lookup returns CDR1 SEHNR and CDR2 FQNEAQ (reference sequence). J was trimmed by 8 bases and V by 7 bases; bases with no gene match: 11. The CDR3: CASTIQTGVDEQFF. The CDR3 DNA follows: TGTGCCAGCACCATCCAAACAGGGGTCGATGAGCAGTTCTTC.